These 29 T cell receptor beta chains share one sample of origin, sequenced in a study of low-dose radiotherapy and immunotherapy resistance in tumors. Covering alpha and beta chains, TRAV- and TRBV-specific primers were used for the first-strand cDNA. Using a constant-region primer together with a V-primer adapter, TCRs were subjected to 20 to 25 PCR cycles of amplification. TCRdb processed the reads anew with MiXCR; each CDR3 protein has one entry. The profile shows around 84,000 distinct CDR3 sequences, roughly 17% of them singletons. Indicated time point: after trial treatment. The treatment: LDRT plus nivolumab, ipilimumab, low-dose cyclophosphamide and aspirin (RACIN trial). Sequences were derived from PBMCs, sampled after low-dose radiotherapy plus immunotherapy. The receptors were sampled from a male donor with prostate cancer.

This clonotype was seen at least ten times. The chain combines TRBV2 with TRBJ2-2; 10 nucleotides agree with TRBD1. Germline CDR1 and CDR2: SNHLY and FYNNEI. This CDR3 has 15 amino acids. V was pared by 7 bases and J by 3 bases, with 5 bases of the junction left unmatched. DNA for the CDR3: TGTGCCAGCAAACTAGGACAGGGGGACACCGGGGAGCTGTTTTTT. It specifies CASKLGQGDTGELFF. The full variable domain, its missing parts supplied by reference TRBV2 and TRBJ2-2, is EPEVTQTPSHQVTQMGQEVILRCVPISNHLYFYWYRQILGQKVEFLVSFYNNEISEKSEIFDDQFSVERPDGSNFTLKIRSTKLEDSAMYFCASKLGQGDTGELFFGEGSRLTVL.

This clonotype was seen ten or more times. The V and J genes are TRBV5-1 and TRBJ2-6, with unresolved D. V lost 2 bases and J lost 0, with 6 bases in between. CDR3 size: 15 residues. Per germline, CDR1 SGHRS and CDR2 YFSETQ. Here the CDR3 reads CASSFSYSGANVLTF. DNA of the CDR3: TGCGCCAGCAGCTTTTCCTACTCTGGGGCCAACGTCCTGACTTTC.

For this clonotype: Given a much more abundant clone one base away, this may be a read error. The V gene is TRBV15, the J gene TRBJ2-1, with TRBD2 as a possible D gene (6 bases). With 6 bases removed from V and 13 bases from J, the gap between germline ends came to 28 bases. This CDR3 comprises 16 residues. The germline V gene has CDR1 LNHNV and CDR2 YYDKDF (reference sequence). The CDR3 is CATSPSAGAGQETQFF. CDR3 nucleotide sequence: TGTGCCACCAGTCCCAGCGCCGGAGCGGGTCAAGAGACCCAGTTCTTC.

There are many counts of this clonotype. This chain uses TRBV12-3 or TRBV12-4 with TRBJ1-4, with D maybe TRBD1 (6 bases). V gave up 5 bases and J gave up 7 bases, with 14 bases separating them. The CDR3 totals 14 residues. CDR3 coding DNA: TGTGCCAGCAGTCTACAGGGAGGGAGTGAAAAACTGTTTTTT. Its protein product is CASSLQGGSEKLFF.

There are many counts of this clonotype. This rearrangement joins TRBV18 to TRBJ2-1; 11 nucleotides line up with TRBD1. Looked up from germline, CDR1 is KGHSH and CDR2 is LQKENI. The trim removed 0 bases at V and 0 bases at J, leaving 1 base unmatched. This CDR3 contains 17 residues. In DNA, the CDR3 is TGTGCCAGCTCACCACCGGGACAGGGGGGCTCCTACAATGAGCAGTTCTTC. Residues: CASSPPGQGGSYNEQFF.

About this clonotype: One end of the junction does not line up with germline, which may come from a read error. V gene TRBV20-1 combines with J gene TRBJ1-1; D remains unclear. CDR3 length: 14 residues. The V gene's germline CDR1 is DFQATT and CDR2 SNEGSKA (reference sequence). CDR3 coding DNA: TGCAGTGCGAGAAACACCCTTGGGAGAACTGACGCTTTCTTT. This encodes CSARNTLGRTDAFF.

As regards this clonotype: This sequence is one base from a far larger clone and is likely a read error. The conserved final phenylalanine or tryptophan is absent from the CDR3, which likely points to a read error. This sequence joins TRBV27 and TRBJ1-1, with TRBD1 identical over 8 bases. V lost 5 bases and J lost 8; bases outside the gene matches: 4. CDR3 length equals 12 residues. Germline V lookup: CDR1 MNHEY, CDR2 SMNVEV (reference sequence). For the CDR3, the DNA is TGTGCCAGCAGTAGCAGGGGGCTGGAAGCTTTCTTG. It yields the protein CASSSRGLEAFL.

J is TRBJ2-7 and V is TRBV7-8; TRBD1 matches at 9 bases. CDR3 length equals 15 residues. Germline CDR1 and CDR2: SGHVS and FQNEAQ. V shed 2 bases, J shed 3 bases, and the junction held 5 bases outside the gene matches. The CDR3: CASSLMTGGGYEQYF. CDR3 DNA: TGTGCCAGCAGCTTAATGACAGGGGGTGGCTACGAGCAGTACTTC.

This clonotype was picked up many times. The chain uses TRBV3-1 and TRBJ2-5; D gene ambiguous. This CDR3 is 11 amino acids long. Trimming left V 0 bases short and J 4 bases short, with 0 bases between. Germline V gives CDR1 LGHDT, CDR2 YNNKEL (reference sequence). CDR3 nucleotide sequence: TGTGCCAGCAGCCAAGAAGAGACCCAGTACTTC. It encodes CASSQEETQYF.

This chain uses TRBV5-8 with TRBJ1-1; TRBD1 agrees at 10 bases. There are 17 residues in the CDR3. V lost 4 bases, J lost 3 bases, and 12 bases stayed unmatched. CDR1 and CDR2 from the germline V gene are SGHTS and YDEGEE. The CDR3, as DNA: TGTGCCAGCAGCCGGACGAGGGACAGGGGAAGGGACACTGAAGCTTTCTTT. Translated: CASSRTRDRGRDTEAFF.

This clonotype was observed at least ten times. V and J are TRBV30 and TRBJ2-1; the match to TRBD2 covers 9 bases. The germline V gene encodes CDR1 GTSNPN and CDR2 SVGIG (reference sequence). J lost 4 bases, V lost 4 bases, and 2 bases had no gene match. The CDR3 consists of 13 residues. The CDR3: CAWNLAGYNEQFF. CDR3 DNA: TGTGCCTGGAATCTAGCGGGGTACAATGAGCAGTTCTTC. Full variable domain (outside the CDR3, taken from reference TRBV30 and TRBJ2-1): SQTIHQWPATLVQPVGSPLSLECTVEGTSNPNLYWYRQAAGRGLQLLFYSVGIGQISSEVPQNLSASRPQDRQFILSSKKLLLSDSGFYLCAWNLAGYNEQFFGPGTRLTVL.

The sample holds many counts of this clonotype. In nucleotides, the CDR3 is TGTGCCTGGAGTCTCGGGTACGAGCAGTACTTC. Translating gives CAWSLGYEQYF. The gene calls are TRBV30 and TRBJ2-7; D gene uncertain. V was cut by 2 bases and J by 4 bases, with 6 bases left in between. Germline lookup yields CDR1 GTSNPN and CDR2 SVGIG (reference sequence). This CDR3 has 11 residues.

This chain links TRBV7-2 with TRBJ2-3; D perhaps matches TRBD2 (5 bases). CDR3 length: 16 residues. Germline V CDR1 and CDR2: SGHTA, FQGNSA. The ends were cut back, 5 bases at V and 4 bases at J, with 19 bases in the middle. The CDR3 loop reads CASSPTSGVRSDTQYF. The CDR3, as DNA: TGTGCCAGCAGCCCTACGTCCGGGGTGAGATCAGATACGCAGTATTTT.

This clonotype was detected ten times or more. The V and J genes are TRBV5-6 and TRBJ1-1; D perhaps matches TRBD1 (6 bases). The CDR3 runs 14 residues. CDR1 is SGHDT, CDR2 YYEEEE, per germline. V lost 3 bases and J lost 1, with 10 bases in between. The CDR3 protein is CASSSMGQNTEAFF. DNA for the CDR3: TGTGCCAGCAGCTCGATGGGACAGAACACTGAAGCTTTCTTT.

There are many counts of this clonotype. The chain recombines TRBV2 with TRBJ2-3, with D perhaps assigned TRBD1 or TRBD2 (5 bases each). Trimming pared 8 bases from V and 8 bases from J, leaving 14 bases between. Per germline, CDR1 SNHLY and CDR2 FYNNEI. There are 12 residues in the CDR3. The CDR3 DNA follows: TGTGCCAGCCGAACGGGAAGGGGTACGCAGTATTTT. Translating it yields CASRTGRGTQYF.

The chain combines TRBV3-1 with TRBJ2-3; tentative D call: TRBD2 (5 bases). The CDR3 contains 15 residues. V shed 1 base and J shed 4 bases, with 12 bases lying between them. Germline V lookup: CDR1 LGHDT, CDR2 YNNKEL (reference sequence). The CDR3 protein is CASSQGGSGADTQYF. The CDR3 DNA sequence: TGTGCCAGCAGCCAAGGAGGGTCTGGAGCAGATACGCAGTATTTT.

Ten or more counts support this clonotype. The chain has TRBV7-8 and TRBJ2-1; TRBD2 is a possible D gene (5 bases). Germline V gene lookup returns CDR1 SGHVS and CDR2 FQNEAQ. This CDR3 has 14 residues. V was cut by 5 bases and J by 4 bases, with 12 bases left in between. The chain's CDR3 is CASSPRRGYNEQFF. CDR3 coding DNA: TGTGCCAGCAGCCCTAGGAGAGGGTACAATGAGCAGTTCTTC. Looking up the rest from reference TRBV7-8 and TRBJ2-1 gives the full variable domain: GAGVSQSPRYKVAKRGQDVALRCDPISGHVSLFWYQQALGQGPEFLTYFQNEAQLDKSGLPSDRFFAERPEGSVSTLKIQRTQQEDSAVYLCASSPRRGYNEQFFGPGTRLTVL.

As concerns this clonotype: A far more abundant clone sits one base away, making this likely a read error. The CDR3 ends on some other residue instead of the conserved phenylalanine or tryptophan, so this is likely a read error. The V gene is TRBV13, the J gene TRBJ2-3; 11 bases are shared with TRBD1. Germline CDR1 PRHDT, CDR2 FYEKMQ (reference sequence). The CDR3 is made up of 16 amino acids. The trim removed 3 bases at V and 2 bases at J, leaving 4 bases unmatched. The CDR3 here is CASSLGQGGYTDTQYS. The CDR3, as DNA: TGTGCCAGCAGCTTGGGACAGGGGGGTTACACAGATACGCAGTATTCT.

The CDR3 spells CASSGQGGPGNTIYF. The CDR3 bases are TGTGCCAGCAGCGGACAGGGCGGCCCTGGAAACACCATATATTTT. This sequence joins TRBV7-2 and TRBJ1-3; 8 bases agree with TRBD1. Germline CDR1 SGHTA, CDR2 FQGNSA. CDR3 length: 15 amino acids. The ends lost 5 bases at V and 2 bases at J; junction bases unmatched: 5.

The sample holds many counts of this clonotype. The CDR3 region is CASSQWREETQYF. The DNA of the CDR3 is TGCGCCAGCAGCCAATGGAGGGAGGAGACCCAGTACTTC. The chain uses TRBV4-1 and TRBJ2-5; possible D gene TRBD2, 6 bases. Germline V gene data show CDR1 as MGHRA and CDR2 as YSYEKL. V shed 2 bases and J shed 5 bases, with 9 bases lying between them. The CDR3 runs 13 residues.

In this sample, this clonotype turned up many times. The J gene is TRBJ2-1, the V gene TRBV6-2 or TRBV6-3; D is undetermined. This CDR3 has 11 residues. The germline V gene encodes CDR1 MNHEY and CDR2 SVGEGT. The V gene lost 6 bases and the J gene lost 8 bases, with 8 bases spanning the gap. This CDR3 reads CASRDRDEQFF. The CDR3 nucleotides read TGTGCCAGCAGAGACCGCGATGAGCAGTTCTTC.

In this sample, this clonotype turned up many times. The J gene is TRBJ2-3, the V gene TRBV27; 13 nucleotides line up with TRBD2. The CDR3 loop spans 16 amino acids. Trimming removed 7 bases from V and 0 bases from J; junction bases left unmatched: 4. From germline, CDR1 is MNHEY and CDR2 SMNVEV (reference sequence). The CDR3 DNA reads as TGTGCCAGCAACGGACTAGCGGGAGCTAGCACAGATACGCAGTATTTT. Protein: CASNGLAGASTDTQYF.

This clonotype has ten or more counts. This rearrangement joins TRBV7-2 to TRBJ1-6, with D perhaps matching TRBD1 (6 bases). The length of the CDR3 is 16 residues. Germline V gene lookup returns CDR1 SGHTA and CDR2 FQGNSA. V lost 5 bases to trimming and J lost 5 bases, with 16 bases between them. The CDR3 DNA is TGTGCCAGCAGCCAGGGCTCGGGACAAAATAATTCACCCCTCCACTTT. Protein sequence: CASSQGSGQNNSPLHF.

This clonotype was observed at least ten times. J is TRBJ1-1 and V is TRBV7-2; D uncertain. Germline CDR1 SGHTA, CDR2 FQGNSA. V lost 4 bases, J lost 1 base, and 7 bases lay in between. This CDR3 has 13 residues. The CDR3 spells CASSSTWNTEAFF. CDR3 sequence (DNA): TGTGCCAGCAGCTCTACCTGGAACACTGAAGCTTTCTTT.

Many counts were recorded for this clonotype. CDR3 region: CASSRGGGVNEQFF. The CDR3, as DNA: TGTGCCAGCAGCCGAGGAGGCGGTGTCAATGAGCAGTTCTTC. The rearrangement joins TRBV7-3 to TRBJ2-1; a possible D gene is TRBD2 (5 bases). This CDR3 spans 14 amino acids. The V gene's germline CDR1 is SGHTA and CDR2 FQGTGA. V shed 5 bases and J shed 6 bases, with 14 bases lying between them.

Details on this clonotype: A far larger clone is one nucleotide away, so this likely arose from a read error. The V call is TRBV28, the J call TRBJ2-1; D is undetermined. V dropped 7 bases and J dropped 10 bases, with 11 bases sitting between them. The germline V gene encodes CDR1 MDHEN and CDR2 SYDVKM. The CDR3 is made up of 11 amino acids. CDR3: CASTGSYEQFF. CDR3 coding DNA: TGTGCCAGCACAGGTTCCTACGAGCAGTTCTTC.

Judged by abundance, this clonotype is medium-sized. V gene TRBV28 combines with J gene TRBJ2-7; 10 positions agree with TRBD2. Germline V CDR1 and CDR2: MDHEN, SYDVKM. CDR3 length: 18 amino acids. V shed 10 bases and J 1 base; nucleotides not matched to a gene: 19. The CDR3 is CAICSNFDPSGRSYEQYF. In DNA, the CDR3 is TGTGCCATCTGCTCAAACTTCGATCCTAGCGGGAGATCCTACGAGCAGTACTTC.

This clonotype was observed at least ten times. The chain recombines TRBV20-1 with TRBJ2-7; D is perhaps TRBD2 (6 bases). With 6 bases removed from V and 2 bases from J, the gap between germline ends came to 14 bases. This CDR3 has 13 amino acids. Per the germline V gene, CDR1 is DFQATT and CDR2 is SNEGSKA (reference sequence). DNA of the CDR3: TGCAGTGCAGACCGCGGGACTGCCTACGAGCAGTACTTC. Translation: CSADRGTAYEQYF.

This clonotype was seen ten or more times. V and J are TRBV4-2 and TRBJ2-7, with 8 bases aligning to TRBD1. CDR1 is LGHNA, CDR2 YNFKEQ, per germline. The CDR3 is made up of 15 amino acids. After removal of 1 base from V and 3 bases from J, the junction contained 5 bases not matched to a gene. CDR3 bases: TGTGCCAGCAGCCAAGGGGCCACAGGGGGCTACGAGCAGTACTTC. Its protein is CASSQGATGGYEQYF.